This T cell receptor (beta chain) was captured by sequencing in a study of blood T cell repertoires in COVID-19. Turning to the study itself: From T cells, B-cell-depleted T cells, or PBMCs came the material, which was cDNA or gDNA.

Assay: immunoSEQ multiplex PCR; the TCRdb copy retains only in-frame clones and omits some. The sample holds around 230,000 clones, about 79% seen once. The CDR3 contains 15 residues. Source material: peripheral blood. The chain combines TRBV21-1 with TRBJ2-1; the tabulated D call, TRBD1, remains unverified against the DNA. TRBV21-1 is listed as a pseudogene. This clonotype originated in a woman older than 75 with acute or convalescent COVID-19. CDR3 residues: CATERGQGCNDEQFF. The DNA of the CDR3 is TGTGCCACCGAAAGGGGGCAGGGATGTAATGATGAGCAGTTCTTC.